This T cell receptor (beta chain) stems from a study of early T cells in non-severe SARS-CoV-2 infection. About the study: Sequencing of unsorted whole blood was done on bulk RNA, leaving chains unpaired. Study-wide points: Sequences matched to VDJdb favored anti-spike CD8 responses, while private and CD4 specificities were missed.

The CDR3 covers 14 residues. In germline, CDR1 is MDHEN, CDR2 SYDVKM. Trimming took 5 bases from V and 5 from J, leaving 16 bases between them. About this clonotype itself: As yet, its antigen is unknown.

Individual cDNA molecules received unique molecular identifiers during library preparation. TCRdb itself ran the 5' RACE reads through MiXCR, one entry per CDR3 protein. The table records tens of thousands of distinct CDR3 sequences, around 14% of them present only once. The sequence came from an adult who was a healthcare worker with PCR-confirmed SARS-CoV-2 infection or an uninfected control (not recorded which). V is TRBV28 and J is TRBJ2-7; D is unclear. What was sequenced was whole blood. This CDR3 is CASSNLSFRDEQYF. Written as DNA, the CDR3 is TGTGCCAGCAGTAACTTAAGTTTCCGGGACGAGCAGTACTTC.